What follows are 13 T cell receptor beta chains derived from one specimen sequenced in a study of cytomegalovirus exposure and HLA in healthy donors. With 60 Vbeta and 13 Jbeta primers, the PCR was carried out. Method: immunoSEQ multiplex PCR; TCRdb's copy keeps in-frame clones and lacks some. Of 150,000 to 200,000 clones listed, 84% are singletons. The sequenced sample consisted of PBMCs. These receptor sequences come from a girl aged 10 to 17 in good health and CMV-seropositive.

This chain links TRBV27 with TRBJ1-4; 8 bases map to TRBD1. Germline values: CDR1 MNHEY, CDR2 SMNVEV (reference sequence). The CDR3 covers 14 residues. Unmatched junction bases numbered 9, after V lost 4 bases and J lost 11 bases. The CDR3 is CASSSGRGQLKLFF. CDR3 DNA sequence: TGTGCCAGCAGTTCTGGCAGGGGGCAACTGAAACTGTTTTTT.

The V call is TRBV19, the J call TRBJ1-2; the match to TRBD1 covers 9 bases. The CDR3 consists of 15 residues. With V trimmed by 2 bases and J by 4 bases, 5 bases remained unmatched. Germline V gives CDR1 LNHDA, CDR2 SQIVND (reference sequence). The CDR3 loop reads CASSIRQGESYGYTF. DNA of the CDR3: TGTGCCAGTAGTATAAGACAGGGGGAATCCTATGGCTACACCTTC.

V gene TRBV4-1 combines with J gene TRBJ2-7, with unresolved D. V was clipped by 0 bases and J by 2 bases, with 14 bases between them. The CDR3 totals 16 residues. Per germline, CDR1 MGHRA and CDR2 YSYEKL. The CDR3 coding sequence is TGCGCCAGCAGCCAAGATCCGGCAGGCGACCCCTACGAGCAGTACTTC. Translation gives CASSQDPAGDPYEQYF.

This sequence joins TRBV30 and TRBJ2-7; 7 bases agree with TRBD1. The CDR3 length is 14 residues. Germline V CDR1 and CDR2: GTSNPN, SVGIG (reference sequence). Trimming removed 2 bases from V and 2 bases from J; junction bases left unmatched: 6. The CDR3 here is CAWSLGGKTYEQYF. CDR3 nucleotide sequence: TGTGCCTGGAGTCTAGGGGGCAAAACCTACGAGCAGTACTTC.

As regards this clone: The sample holds other DNA sequences that translate to the same CDR3. The chain employs TRBV13 and TRBJ1-2; 7 bases are a match to TRBD1. This CDR3 region has 14 residues. V shed 3 bases, J shed 3 bases, and the junction held 4 bases outside the gene matches. Germline values: CDR1 PRHDT, CDR2 FYEKMQ (reference sequence). CDR3 nucleotide sequence: TGTGCCAGCAGCTTGGCCGACAGGGACTATGGCTACACCTTC. Amino acid sequence: CASSLADRDYGYTF.

This clone was counted once. The chain has TRBV4-1 and TRBJ1-2; D might be TRBD1 (6 bases). Per the germline V gene, CDR1 is MGHRA and CDR2 is YSYEKL. Trimming removed 1 base at V and 2 bases at J, with 11 bases between. The CDR3 contains 15 residues. The chain's CDR3 is CASSQGTAVNYGYTF. In DNA, the CDR3 is TGCGCCAGCAGCCAAGGGACAGCAGTAAACTATGGCTACACCTTC.

The chain has TRBV28 and TRBJ1-2; D unclear. Germline CDR1 and CDR2: MDHEN and SYDVKM. Trimming pared 1 base from V and 2 bases from J, leaving 11 bases between. The CDR3 contains 15 residues. The CDR3 reads CASSLFERPNYGYTF. The CDR3 nucleotides are TGTGCCAGCAGTTTATTTGAGCGGCCCAACTATGGCTACACCTTC.

The chain employs TRBV6-6 and TRBJ1-4; 7 nucleotides match TRBD1. Losses at the gene ends were 6 bases for V and 7 bases for J; bases not matched to a gene: 11. Germline CDR1 is MNHNY and CDR2 is SVGAGI (reference sequence). The CDR3 spans 15 residues. The DNA for the CDR3 is TGTGCCAGCAGAACCGACAGGGCAGTAGGTGAAAAACTGTTTTTT. It yields the protein CASRTDRAVGEKLFF.

The rearrangement joins TRBV10-3 to TRBJ1-1; D not certain. The germline V gene has CDR1 ENHRY and CDR2 SYGVKD. Trimming took off 3 bases at V and 1 base at J, with 3 bases between the two ends. The CDR3 sequence is 12 residues long. The CDR3 DNA reads as TGTGCCATCAGTGACAGGAACACTGAAGCTTTCTTT. Its protein is CAISDRNTEAFF.

This chain links TRBV15 with TRBJ2-3; 9 nucleotides line up with TRBD1. The V gene end was trimmed by 2 bases and the J gene end by 6 bases; junction bases not matched to a gene: 3. CDR3 length: 14 amino acids. Per germline, CDR1 LNHNV and CDR2 YYDKDF (reference sequence). The CDR3 region has the DNA TGTGCCACCAGCAGAAGGACAGGGGAGGATACGCAGTATTTT. Its translation: CATSRRTGEDTQYF.

The CDR3 DNA is TGTGCCAGCAGCTTATCCGGGAATCAGCCCCAGCATTTT. As protein: CASSLSGNQPQHF. The chain joins TRBV7-9 to TRBJ1-5; D is unresolved. The germline V gene has CDR1 SEHNR and CDR2 FQNEAQ (reference sequence). This CDR3 has 13 residues. V dropped 2 bases and J dropped 4 bases, with 6 bases sitting between them.

This rearrangement joins TRBV6-1 to TRBJ1-2, with a tentative D call TRBD1 (6 bases). CDR1 and CDR2 (germline): MNHNS, SASEGT. This CDR3 contains 12 residues. Trimming cost V 10 bases and J 2 bases, with 11 bases left between them. For the CDR3, the DNA is TGTGCCACCCTCGACAGGAACTATGGCTACACCTTC. Translating gives CATLDRNYGYTF.

V gene TRBV7-9 combines with J gene TRBJ1-1; 7 nucleotides align to TRBD1. CDR3 length equals 15 residues. Unmatched junction bases numbered 6, after V lost 0 bases and J lost 5 bases. The V gene's germline CDR1 is SEHNR and CDR2 FQNEAQ (reference sequence). CDR3 DNA sequence: TGTGCCAGCAGCTTAGCCGGCAGGGGGGTTACTGAAGCTTTCTTT. This codes for CASSLAGRGVTEAFF.